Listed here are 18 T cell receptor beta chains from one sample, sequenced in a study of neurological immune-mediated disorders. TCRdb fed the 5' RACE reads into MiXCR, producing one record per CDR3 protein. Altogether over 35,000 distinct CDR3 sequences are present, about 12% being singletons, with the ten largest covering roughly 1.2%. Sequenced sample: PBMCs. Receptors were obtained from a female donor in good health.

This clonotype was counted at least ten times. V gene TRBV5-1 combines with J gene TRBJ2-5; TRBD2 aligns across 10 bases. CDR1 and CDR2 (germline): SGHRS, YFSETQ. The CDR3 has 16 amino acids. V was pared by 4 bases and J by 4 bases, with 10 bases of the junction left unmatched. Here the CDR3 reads CASSGSGRAQRETQYF. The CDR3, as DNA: TGCGCCAGCAGCGGGAGCGGGAGGGCCCAACGAGAGACCCAGTACTTC. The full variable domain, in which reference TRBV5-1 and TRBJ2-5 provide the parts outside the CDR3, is KAGVTQTPRYLIKTRGQQVTLSCSPISGHRSVSWYQQTPGQGLQFLFEYFSETQRNKGNFPGRFSGRQFSNSRSEMNVSTLELGDSALYLCASSGSGRAQRETQYFGPGTRLLVL.

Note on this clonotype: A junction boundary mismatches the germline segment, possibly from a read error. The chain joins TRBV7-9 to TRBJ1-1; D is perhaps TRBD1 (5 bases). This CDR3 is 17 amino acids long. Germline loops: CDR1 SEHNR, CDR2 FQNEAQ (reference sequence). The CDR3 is CASILPGSGARNTDAFF. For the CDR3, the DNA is TGTGCCAGCATCCTCCCAGGTTCTGGGGCTCGGAACACTGACGCTTTCTTT.

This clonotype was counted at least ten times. The CDR3: CASRPQGTNTEAFF. The CDR3 coding sequence is TGTGCCAGCAGACCACAGGGGACGAACACTGAAGCTTTCTTT. This chain joins TRBV6-5 and TRBJ1-1, with 7 bases identical to TRBD1. V trimming: 6 bases; J trimming: 1 base; junction bases outside the gene matches: 5. The CDR3 extends over 14 amino acids. Germline V gene sequence: CDR1 MNHEY, CDR2 SVGAGI.

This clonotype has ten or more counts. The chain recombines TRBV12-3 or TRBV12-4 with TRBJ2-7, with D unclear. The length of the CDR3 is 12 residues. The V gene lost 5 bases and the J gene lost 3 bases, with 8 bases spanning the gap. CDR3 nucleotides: TGTGCCAGCAGTCCCAACCACTACGAGCAGTACTTC. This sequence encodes CASSPNHYEQYF.

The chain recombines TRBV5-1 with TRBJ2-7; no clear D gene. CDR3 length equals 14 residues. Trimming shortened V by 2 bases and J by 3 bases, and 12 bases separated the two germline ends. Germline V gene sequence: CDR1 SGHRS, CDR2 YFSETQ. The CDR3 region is CASSFQTAGYEQYF. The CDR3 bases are TGCGCCAGCAGCTTCCAGACGGCCGGCTACGAGCAGTACTTC.

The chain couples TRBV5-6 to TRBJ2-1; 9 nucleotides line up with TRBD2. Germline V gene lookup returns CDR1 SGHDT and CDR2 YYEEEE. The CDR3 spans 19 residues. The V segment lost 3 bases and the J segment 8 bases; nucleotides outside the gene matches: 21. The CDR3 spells CASSWRGLAGGANPHEQFF. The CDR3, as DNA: TGTGCCAGCAGCTGGCGGGGGTTGGCGGGGGGGGCCAACCCACATGAGCAGTTCTTC.

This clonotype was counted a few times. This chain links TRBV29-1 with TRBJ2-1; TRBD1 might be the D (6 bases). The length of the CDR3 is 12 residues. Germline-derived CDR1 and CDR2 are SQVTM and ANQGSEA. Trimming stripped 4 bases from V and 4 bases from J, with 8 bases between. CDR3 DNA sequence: TGCAGCGTTGGCAGGGGTTACAATGAGCAGTTCTTC. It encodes CSVGRGYNEQFF.

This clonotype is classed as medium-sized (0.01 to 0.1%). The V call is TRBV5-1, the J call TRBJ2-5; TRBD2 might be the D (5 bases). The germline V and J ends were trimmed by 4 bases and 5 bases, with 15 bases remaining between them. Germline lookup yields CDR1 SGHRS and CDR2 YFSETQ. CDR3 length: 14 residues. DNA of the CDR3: TGCGCCAGCAGCGAACGGAGGAGTTGGGAGACCCAGTACTTC. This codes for CASSERRSWETQYF.

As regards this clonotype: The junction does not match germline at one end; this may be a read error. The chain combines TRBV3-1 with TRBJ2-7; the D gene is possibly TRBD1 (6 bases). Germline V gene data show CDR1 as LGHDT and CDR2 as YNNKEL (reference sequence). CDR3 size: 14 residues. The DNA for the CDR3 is TGTGCCAGCAGCCGGACAGCAAGCTTCTACGAGCATTACTTC. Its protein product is CASSRTASFYEHYF.

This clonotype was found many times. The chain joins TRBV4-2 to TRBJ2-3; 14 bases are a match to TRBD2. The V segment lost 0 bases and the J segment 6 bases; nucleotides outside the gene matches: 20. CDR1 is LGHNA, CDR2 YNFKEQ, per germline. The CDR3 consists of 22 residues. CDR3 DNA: TGTGCCAGCAGCCAAGATACCCCGACAGGAGCCCGACTAGCGGGGGGGGGGGATACGCAGTATTTT. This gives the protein CASSQDTPTGARLAGGGDTQYF.

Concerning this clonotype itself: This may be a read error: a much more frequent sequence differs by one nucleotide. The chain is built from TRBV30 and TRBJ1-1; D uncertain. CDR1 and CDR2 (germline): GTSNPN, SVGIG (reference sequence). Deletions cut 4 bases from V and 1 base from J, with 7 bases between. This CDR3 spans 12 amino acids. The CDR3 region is CAWTGENTEAFF. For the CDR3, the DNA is TGTGCCTGGACTGGGGAGAACACTGAAGCTTTCTTT.

As DNA, the CDR3 is TGTGCCAGCAGCTTGATGGTCGGGACAGGGGGCCACGAGCAGTACTTC. Residues: CASSLMVGTGGHEQYF. This sequence joins TRBV5-5 and TRBJ2-7; 12 bases agree with TRBD1. Germline V CDR1 and CDR2: SGHKS, YYEKEE (reference sequence). The V gene end was trimmed by 1 base and the J gene end by 5 bases; junction bases not matched to a gene: 7. CDR3 size: 16 residues. The complete variable domain, with remaining parts taken from reference TRBV5-5 and TRBJ2-7, reads DAGVTQSPTHLIKTRGQQVTLRCSPISGHKSVSWYQQVLGQGPQFIFQYYEKEERGRGNFPDRFSARQFPNYSSELNVNALLLGDSALYLCASSLMVGTGGHEQYFGPGTRLTVT.

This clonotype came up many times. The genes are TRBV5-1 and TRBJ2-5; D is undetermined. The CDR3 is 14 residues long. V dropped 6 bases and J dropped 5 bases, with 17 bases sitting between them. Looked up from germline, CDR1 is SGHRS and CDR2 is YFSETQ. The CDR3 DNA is TGCGCCAGCACCCTCTTCACACTCGGGGAGACCCAGTACTTC. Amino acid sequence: CASTLFTLGETQYF.

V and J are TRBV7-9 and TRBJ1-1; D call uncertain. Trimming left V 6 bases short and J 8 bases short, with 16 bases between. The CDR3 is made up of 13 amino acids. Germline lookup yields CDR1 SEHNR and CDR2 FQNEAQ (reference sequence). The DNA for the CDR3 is TGTGCCAGCAGACGAGGCACGGAGATCGAAGCTTTCTTT. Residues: CASRRGTEIEAFF.

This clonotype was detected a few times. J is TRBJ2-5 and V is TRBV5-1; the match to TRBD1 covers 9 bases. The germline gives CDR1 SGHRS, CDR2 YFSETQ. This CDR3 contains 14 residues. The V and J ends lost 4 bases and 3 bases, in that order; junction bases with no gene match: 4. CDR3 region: CASSPGDREETQYF. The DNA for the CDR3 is TGCGCCAGCAGCCCAGGGGACAGGGAAGAGACCCAGTACTTC.

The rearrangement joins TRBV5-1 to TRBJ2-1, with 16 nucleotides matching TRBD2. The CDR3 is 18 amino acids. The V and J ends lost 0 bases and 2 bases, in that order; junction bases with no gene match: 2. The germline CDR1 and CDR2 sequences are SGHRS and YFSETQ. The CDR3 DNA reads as TGCGCCAGCAGCTTGGTAGGGACTAGCGGGGGGGCCTACAATGAGCAGTTCTTC. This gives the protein CASSLVGTSGGAYNEQFF.

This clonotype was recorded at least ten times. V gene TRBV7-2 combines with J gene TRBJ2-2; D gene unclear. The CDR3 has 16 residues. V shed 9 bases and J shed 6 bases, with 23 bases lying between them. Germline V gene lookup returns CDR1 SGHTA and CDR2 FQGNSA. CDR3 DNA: TGTGCCAGTCGTAACTCCCCCTCACAAGGCGCCGGGGAGCTGTTTTTT. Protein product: CASRNSPSQGAGELFF.

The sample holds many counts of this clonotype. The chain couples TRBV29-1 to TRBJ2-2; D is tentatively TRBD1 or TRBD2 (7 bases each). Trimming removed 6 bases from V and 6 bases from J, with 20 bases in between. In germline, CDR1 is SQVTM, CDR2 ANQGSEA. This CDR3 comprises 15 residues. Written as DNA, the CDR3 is TGCAGCGTGGGTAGGGAGGGGGCCGGCGCCGGGGAGCTGTTTTTT. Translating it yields CSVGREGAGAGELFF.